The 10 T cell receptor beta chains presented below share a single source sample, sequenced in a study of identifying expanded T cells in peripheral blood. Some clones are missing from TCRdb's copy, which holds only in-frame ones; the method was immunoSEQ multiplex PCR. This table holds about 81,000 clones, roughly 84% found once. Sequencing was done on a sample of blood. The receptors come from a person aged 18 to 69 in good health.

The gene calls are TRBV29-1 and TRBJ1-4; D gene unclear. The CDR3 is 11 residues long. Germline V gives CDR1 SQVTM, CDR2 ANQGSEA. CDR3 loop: CVSGYAEKLFF. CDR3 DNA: TGCGTCAGTGGGTATGCTGAAAAACTGTTTTTT.

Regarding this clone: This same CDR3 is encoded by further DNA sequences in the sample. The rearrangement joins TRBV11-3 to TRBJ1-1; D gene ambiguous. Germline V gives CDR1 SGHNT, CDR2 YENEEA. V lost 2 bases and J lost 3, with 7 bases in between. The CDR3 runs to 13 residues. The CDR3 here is CASSLFGDTEAFF. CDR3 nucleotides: TGTGCCAGCAGCTTATTCGGGGACACTGAAGCTTTCTTT.

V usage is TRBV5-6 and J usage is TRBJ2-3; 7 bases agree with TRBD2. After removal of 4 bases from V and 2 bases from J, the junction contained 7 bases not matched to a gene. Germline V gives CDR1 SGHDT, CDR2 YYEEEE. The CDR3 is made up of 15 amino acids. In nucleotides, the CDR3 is TGTGCCAGCAGCCTGGGACTACCCACCACAGATACGCAGTATTTT. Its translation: CASSLGLPTTDTQYF.

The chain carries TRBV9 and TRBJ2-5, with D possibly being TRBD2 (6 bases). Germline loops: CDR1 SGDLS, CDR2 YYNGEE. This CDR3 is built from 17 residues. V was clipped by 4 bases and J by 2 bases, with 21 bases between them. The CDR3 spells CASSYPSSGGLQETQYF. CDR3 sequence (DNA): TGTGCCAGCAGCTACCCCTCCTCTGGCGGACTACAAGAGACCCAGTACTTC.

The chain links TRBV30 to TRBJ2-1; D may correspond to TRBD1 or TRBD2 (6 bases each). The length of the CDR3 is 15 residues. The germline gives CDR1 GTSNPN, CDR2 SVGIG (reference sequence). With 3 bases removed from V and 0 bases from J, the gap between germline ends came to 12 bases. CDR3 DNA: TGTGCCTGGAGCCTGGGGGGCAGCTCCTACAATGAGCAGTTCTTC. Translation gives CAWSLGGSSYNEQFF.

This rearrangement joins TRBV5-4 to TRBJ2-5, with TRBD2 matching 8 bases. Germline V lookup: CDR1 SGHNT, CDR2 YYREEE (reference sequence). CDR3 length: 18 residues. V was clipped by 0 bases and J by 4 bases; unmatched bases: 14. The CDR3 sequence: CASSLEGAGVWVGETQYF. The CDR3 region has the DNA TGTGCCAGCAGCTTGGAGGGAGCGGGAGTTTGGGTAGGAGAGACCCAGTACTTC.

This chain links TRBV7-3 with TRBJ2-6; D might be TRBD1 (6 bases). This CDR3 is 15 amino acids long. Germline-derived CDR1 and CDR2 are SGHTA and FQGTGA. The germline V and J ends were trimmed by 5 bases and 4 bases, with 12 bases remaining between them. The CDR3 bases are TGTGCCAGCAGCCCAACAGGGCCCGGGGCCAACGTCCTGACTTTC. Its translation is CASSPTGPGANVLTF.

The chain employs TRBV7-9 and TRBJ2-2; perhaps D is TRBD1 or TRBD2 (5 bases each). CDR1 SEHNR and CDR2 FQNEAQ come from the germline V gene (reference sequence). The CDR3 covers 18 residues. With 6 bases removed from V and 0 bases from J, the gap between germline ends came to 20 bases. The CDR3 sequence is CASRTMGDPASNTGELFF. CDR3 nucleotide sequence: TGTGCCAGCAGGACGATGGGGGACCCGGCTTCGAACACCGGGGAGCTGTTTTTT.

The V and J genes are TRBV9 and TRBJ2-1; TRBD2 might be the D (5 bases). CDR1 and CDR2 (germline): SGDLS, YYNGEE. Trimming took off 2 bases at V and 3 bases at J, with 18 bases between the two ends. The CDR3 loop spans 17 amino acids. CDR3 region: CASSVESDLFSYNEQFF. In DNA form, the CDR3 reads TGTGCCAGCAGCGTGGAGTCGGACTTATTCAGCTACAATGAGCAGTTCTTC.

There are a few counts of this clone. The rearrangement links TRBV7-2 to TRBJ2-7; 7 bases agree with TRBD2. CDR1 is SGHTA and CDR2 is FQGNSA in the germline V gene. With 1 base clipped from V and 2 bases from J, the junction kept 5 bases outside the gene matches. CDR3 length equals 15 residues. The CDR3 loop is CASSLEGGAAYEQYF. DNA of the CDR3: TGTGCCAGCAGCTTAGAGGGAGGGGCAGCCTACGAGCAGTACTTC.